Below are 30 T cell receptor beta chains sequenced from a single sample in a study of cytomegalovirus exposure and HLA in healthy donors. PCR amplification relied on 60 Vbeta primers (plus 13 Jbeta primers). Sequenced by immunoSEQ multiplex PCR; TCRdb stores in-frame clones only, minus some. The table has around 150,000 clones, approximately 64% seen once. Sequencing was carried out using PBMCs. These receptors were collected from a woman in her thirties or forties in good health and CMV-seronegative.

V is TRBV19 and J is TRBJ1-5; D is perhaps TRBD1 (6 bases). Germline assignment: CDR1 LNHDA and CDR2 SQIVND (reference sequence). Trimming stripped 3 bases from V and 2 bases from J, with 14 bases between. The CDR3 totals 16 residues. The CDR3 protein is CASSIGGAGGNQPQHF. The CDR3 nucleotides read TGTGCCAGTAGTATCGGGGGGGCCGGGGGCAATCAGCCCCAGCATTTT.

The J gene is TRBJ1-1, the V gene TRBV6-5, with a possible D match to TRBD1 (5 bases). This CDR3 has 13 amino acids. The germline V and J ends were trimmed by 1 base and 4 bases, with 7 bases remaining between them. The germline V gene encodes CDR1 MNHEY and CDR2 SVGAGI. The CDR3 DNA reads as TGTGCCAGCAGTTACTTGGGGCCCACTGAAGCTTTCTTT. The encoded protein is CASSYLGPTEAFF.

The CDR3: CATRDRESSPLHF. DNA for the CDR3: TGTGCCACCCGAGACAGGGAGAGTTCACCCCTCCACTTT. The J gene is TRBJ1-6, the V gene TRBV6-6, with 7 bases that match TRBD1. CDR1 is MNHNY and CDR2 is SVGAGI in the germline V gene (reference sequence). This CDR3 has 13 amino acids. J gave up 9 bases and V 10 bases, and 9 bases lay outside the gene matches.

V usage is TRBV5-1 and J usage is TRBJ1-6, with 9 bases aligning to TRBD1. The CDR3 length is 15 residues. After removal of 5 bases from V and 5 bases from J, the junction contained 5 bases not matched to a gene. CDR1 SGHRS and CDR2 YFSETQ come from the germline V gene. CDR3 bases: TGCGCCAGCAGGACGGGGACAGGGAATAATTCACCCCTCCACTTT. Its translation: CASRTGTGNNSPLHF.

The table lists this clone with a count of one. V usage is TRBV6-4 and J usage is TRBJ1-1, with D perhaps matching TRBD1 (5 bases). This CDR3 contains 14 residues. The V end lost 8 bases, the J end lost 1 base, and 14 bases lay between the germline ends. Germline CDR1 reads MRHNA; CDR2 reads SNTAGT. CDR3 nucleotide sequence: TGTGCCAGCCGCGCGGGGCTGGGGAACACTGAAGCTTTCTTT. Translation: CASRAGLGNTEAFF.

The rearrangement links TRBV30 to TRBJ1-6; D unclear. From germline, CDR1 is GTSNPN and CDR2 SVGIG (reference sequence). The CDR3 is 14 amino acids. Trimming shortened V by 0 bases and J by 8 bases, and 11 bases separated the two germline ends. The CDR3 spells CAWSVLILDSPLHF. The CDR3 bases are TGTGCCTGGAGTGTACTGATCTTGGATTCACCCCTCCACTTT.

This chain joins TRBV28 and TRBJ2-7, with TRBD1 matching 9 bases. Germline V lookup: CDR1 MDHEN, CDR2 SYDVKM. The CDR3 extends over 15 amino acids. V gave up 2 bases and J gave up 4 bases; unmatched junction bases: 6. DNA for the CDR3: TGTGCCAGCAGTTTACCCACAGGGGGCACTTACGAGCAGTACTTC. Protein sequence: CASSLPTGGTYEQYF.

This clone appeared once. The rearrangement joins TRBV19 to TRBJ2-1; possible D gene TRBD2, 6 bases. This CDR3 has 15 amino acids. Germline V gene sequence: CDR1 LNHDA, CDR2 SQIVND (reference sequence). V was trimmed by 1 base and J by 4 bases, leaving 11 bases between them. CDR3 coding DNA: TGTGCCAGTAGTATAGGGAGGGGTCAGTACAATGAGCAGTTCTTC. Encoded protein: CASSIGRGQYNEQFF.

The table lists this clone with a count of one. The V call is TRBV7-9, the J call TRBJ1-1; D is perhaps TRBD1 (6 bases). This CDR3 has 15 residues. V shed 6 bases and J shed 6 bases, with 20 bases lying between them. CDR1 and CDR2 (germline): SEHNR, FQNEAQ (reference sequence). The CDR3 region has the DNA TGTGCCAGCAGTTTAACAGGGCCGTCACCCTCTGAAGCTTTCTTT. Protein sequence: CASSLTGPSPSEAFF.

This chain uses TRBV4-2 with TRBJ2-5; a weak D match, TRBD1 (5 bases). The better agreement between TRBJ2-7 and the DNA end casts doubt on the J call. The CDR3 consists of 13 residues. CDR1 LGHNA and CDR2 YNFKEQ come from the germline V gene. The CDR3 DNA reads TGTGCCAGCAGCCAAGAGCAGGGCTACGAGCAGTACTTC. This gives the protein CASSQEQGYEQYF.

The chain carries TRBV5-1 and TRBJ2-3; 9 bases fit TRBD2. Germline V gene sequence: CDR1 SGHRS, CDR2 YFSETQ. Losses at the gene ends were 3 bases for V and 2 bases for J; bases not matched to a gene: 7. The CDR3 has 16 residues. CDR3 in amino acids: CASSSTSGLPTDTQYF. The CDR3 DNA sequence: TGCGCCAGCAGCTCCACTAGCGGGCTACCCACAGATACGCAGTATTTT.

The chain carries TRBV6-5 and TRBJ2-7, with a possible D match to TRBD2 (5 bases). Trimming cost V 5 bases and J 2 bases, with 13 bases left between them. CDR1 and CDR2 (germline): MNHEY, SVGAGI. The CDR3 runs to 14 residues. CDR3 bases: TGTGCCAGCAGTCCGCTGTCCGGGACCTACGAGCAGTACTTC. Its protein product is CASSPLSGTYEQYF.

This clone was observed a handful of times. The V gene is TRBV5-6, the J gene TRBJ2-7, with 10 bases lining up with TRBD1. The J segment lost 6 bases and the V segment lost 0 bases, leaving 6 bases of the junction unmatched. CDR3 length: 15 residues. Looked up from germline, CDR1 is SGHDT and CDR2 is YYEEEE. The CDR3 DNA reads TGTGCCAGCAGCTTGGAGGCCCGGGACAGGGGCGAGCAGTACTTC. This translates into CASSLEARDRGEQYF.

The sample holds a few counts of this clone. The V call is TRBV28, the J call TRBJ1-2; no definite D call. V dropped 8 bases and J dropped 7 bases, with 17 bases sitting between them. This CDR3 spans 13 amino acids. The V gene's germline CDR1 is MDHEN and CDR2 SYDVKM. CDR3 sequence reads: CASRLVQAFGYTF. CDR3 sequence (DNA): TGTGCCAGCCGCTTGGTTCAGGCGTTTGGCTACACCTTC.

This clone was seen a single time. The chain carries TRBV7-2 and TRBJ1-5; D unclear. Per germline, CDR1 SGHTA and CDR2 FQGNSA. The length of the CDR3 is 15 residues. Trimming left V 7 bases short and J 2 bases short, with 15 bases between. The CDR3, as DNA: TGTGCCAGCACCAAGACTGAGTTGGGCAATCAGCCCCAGCATTTT. It specifies CASTKTELGNQPQHF.

The V gene is TRBV4-1, the J gene TRBJ2-3; possible D gene TRBD1, 5 bases. This CDR3 spans 15 amino acids. The V gene lost 4 bases and the J gene lost 0 bases, with 11 bases spanning the gap. Germline assignment: CDR1 MGHRA and CDR2 YSYEKL. The CDR3 DNA reads TGCGCCAGCAGCCGGGGCACCCCTAGCACAGATACGCAGTATTTT. Amino acids: CASSRGTPSTDTQYF.

The chain employs TRBV7-9 and TRBJ2-1; 7 bases align to TRBD2. Germline-derived CDR1 and CDR2 are SEHNR and FQNEAQ (reference sequence). V lost 5 bases, J lost 2 bases, and 6 bases stayed unmatched. The CDR3 totals 15 residues. The CDR3 region is CASSPRGDPYNEQFF. The CDR3, as DNA: TGTGCCAGCAGCCCCCGGGGGGATCCCTACAATGAGCAGTTCTTC.

This clone was detected a few times. This rearrangement joins TRBV28 to TRBJ2-7; TRBD2 might be the D (5 bases). CDR1 is MDHEN, CDR2 SYDVKM, per germline. This CDR3 has 10 amino acids. Trimming took off 8 bases at V and 9 bases at J, with 11 bases between the two ends. The CDR3 sequence: CASASLAQYF. The CDR3 bases are TGTGCCAGCGCCTCGCTAGCGCAGTACTTC.

The gene calls are TRBV5-1 and TRBJ1-3, with no clear D. CDR1 is SGHRS and CDR2 is YFSETQ in the germline V gene. Trimming took off 1 base at V and 0 bases at J, with 11 bases between the two ends. CDR3 size: 16 residues. The CDR3 loop reads CASSLSASSSGNTIYF. For the CDR3, the DNA is TGCGCCAGCAGCTTGAGCGCGTCGAGCTCTGGAAACACCATATATTTT.

The chain recombines TRBV7-9 with TRBJ2-7, with D perhaps matching TRBD1 (5 bases). Germline loops: CDR1 SEHNR, CDR2 FQNEAQ (reference sequence). V was trimmed by 1 base and J by 7 bases, leaving 14 bases between them. The CDR3 has 14 residues. CDR3 loop: CASSLVDSRQEQYF. The CDR3 nucleotides are TGTGCCAGCAGCTTAGTAGACAGTAGGCAGGAGCAGTACTTC.

The DNA of the CDR3 is TGTGCCAGCAGGGGGACAACTGAAGCTTTCTTT. Translated: CASRGTTEAFF. The chain recombines TRBV6-5 with TRBJ1-1, with D tentatively TRBD1 (6 bases). CDR3 length equals 11 residues. Germline V lookup: CDR1 MNHEY, CDR2 SVGAGI. Deletions cut 6 bases from V and 5 bases from J, with 7 bases between.

The chain couples TRBV6-5 to TRBJ1-3; possible D gene TRBD1, 5 bases. Deletions cut 4 bases from V and 3 bases from J, with 13 bases between. Germline loops: CDR1 MNHEY, CDR2 SVGAGI. The CDR3 has 15 amino acids. The CDR3 DNA sequence: TGTGCCAGCAGTTTAGGGGCCTCTTTTGGAAACACCATATATTTT. It specifies CASSLGASFGNTIYF.

The chain joins TRBV6-1 to TRBJ1-1; D is unresolved. This CDR3 comprises 11 residues. The V and J ends lost 11 bases and 5 bases respectively, with 12 bases between them. Per germline, CDR1 MNHNS and CDR2 SASEGT. Here the CDR3 DNA reads TGTGCCTCCAGCGGCAAGACTGAAGCTTTCTTT. This encodes CASSGKTEAFF.

This clone was found a few times. The chain combines TRBV6-5 with TRBJ2-2; D is perhaps TRBD1 (5 bases). The CDR3 covers 14 residues. V gave up 4 bases and J gave up 3 bases, with 9 bases separating them. Germline-derived CDR1 and CDR2 are MNHEY and SVGAGI. CDR3 region: CASSSGADTGELFF. The CDR3 bases are TGTGCCAGCAGTTCTGGGGCGGACACCGGGGAGCTGTTTTTT.

CDR3: CASSQDKGGAGSYEQYF. CDR3 nucleotides: TGCGCCAGCAGCCAAGATAAGGGTGGGGCTGGCTCCTACGAGCAGTACTTC. The chain is built from TRBV4-3 and TRBJ2-7, with D maybe TRBD1 (5 bases). Trimming removed 0 bases from V and 0 bases from J, with 15 bases in between. The CDR3 sequence is 17 residues long. Germline-derived CDR1 and CDR2 are LGHNA and YSLEER.

The V and J genes are TRBV7-9 and TRBJ2-1, with TRBD2 matching over 11 bases. This CDR3 region has 17 residues. Trimming at V came to 4 bases and at J to 4 bases, leaving 9 bases not matched to a gene. The germline V gene has CDR1 SEHNR and CDR2 FQNEAQ (reference sequence). CDR3 in amino acids: CASSSIRLAGPYNEQFF. The CDR3 DNA reads as TGTGCCAGCAGCTCAATTCGACTAGCGGGGCCGTACAATGAGCAGTTCTTC.

V and J are TRBV27 and TRBJ2-7; D might be TRBD2 (6 bases). Germline V gives CDR1 MNHEY, CDR2 SMNVEV (reference sequence). The V and J ends lost 3 bases and 7 bases respectively, with 25 bases between them. This CDR3 spans 17 amino acids. Written as DNA, the CDR3 is TGTGCCAGCAGTTTTATATTGGGTCGGACGGGGGTGGGGGAGCAGTACTTC. Translated: CASSFILGRTGVGEQYF.

This clone was observed a handful of times. The rearrangement links TRBV7-9 to TRBJ1-5; tentatively, D is TRBD1 (5 bases). Trimming removed 4 bases from V and 5 bases from J, with 12 bases in between. Germline assignment: CDR1 SEHNR and CDR2 FQNEAQ (reference sequence). The CDR3 extends over 14 amino acids. The CDR3 DNA reads as TGTGCCAGCAGCTCCGGGGGGTACGATCAGCCCCAGCATTTT. Protein product: CASSSGGYDQPQHF.

This clone was detected only a few times. The V and J genes are TRBV9 and TRBJ1-1, with a possible D match to TRBD1 (5 bases). From germline, CDR1 is SGDLS and CDR2 YYNGEE. V gave up 4 bases and J gave up 3 bases, with 16 bases separating them. The CDR3 is 15 amino acids. Here the CDR3 DNA reads TGTGCCAGCAGCTCTCAGACCGGGGGGTACACTGAAGCTTTCTTT. This gives the protein CASSSQTGGYTEAFF. The entire variable domain, with the rest obtained from reference TRBV9 and TRBJ1-1, is as follows: DSGVTQTPKHLITATGQRVTLRCSPRSGDLSVYWYQQSLDQGLQFLIQYYNGEERAKGNILERFSAQQFPDLHSELNLSSLELGDSALYFCASSSQTGGYTEAFFGQGTRLTVV.

The V gene is TRBV19, the J gene TRBJ2-3, with 10 bases lining up with TRBD1. Trimming cost V 1 base and J 3 bases; bases outside gene matches: 1. Germline lookup yields CDR1 LNHDA and CDR2 SQIVND (reference sequence). The CDR3 runs to 15 residues. The CDR3 nucleotides are TGTGCCAGTAGTATAGGACAGGGGGCGACAGATACGCAGTATTTT. This gives the protein CASSIGQGATDTQYF.